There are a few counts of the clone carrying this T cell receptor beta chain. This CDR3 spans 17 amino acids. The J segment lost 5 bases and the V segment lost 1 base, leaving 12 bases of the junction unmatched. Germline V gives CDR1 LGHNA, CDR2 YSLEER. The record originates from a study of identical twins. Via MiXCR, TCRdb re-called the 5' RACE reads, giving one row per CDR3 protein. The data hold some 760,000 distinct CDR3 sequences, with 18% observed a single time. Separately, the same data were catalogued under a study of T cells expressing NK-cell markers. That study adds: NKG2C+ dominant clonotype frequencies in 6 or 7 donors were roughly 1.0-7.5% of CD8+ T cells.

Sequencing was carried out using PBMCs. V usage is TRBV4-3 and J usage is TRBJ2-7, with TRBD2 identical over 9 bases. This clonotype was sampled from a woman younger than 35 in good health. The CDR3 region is CASSQGLNSGSLDEQYF. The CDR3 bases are TGCGCCAGCAGCCAAGGGTTGAATAGCGGGAGTCTCGACGAGCAGTACTTC.